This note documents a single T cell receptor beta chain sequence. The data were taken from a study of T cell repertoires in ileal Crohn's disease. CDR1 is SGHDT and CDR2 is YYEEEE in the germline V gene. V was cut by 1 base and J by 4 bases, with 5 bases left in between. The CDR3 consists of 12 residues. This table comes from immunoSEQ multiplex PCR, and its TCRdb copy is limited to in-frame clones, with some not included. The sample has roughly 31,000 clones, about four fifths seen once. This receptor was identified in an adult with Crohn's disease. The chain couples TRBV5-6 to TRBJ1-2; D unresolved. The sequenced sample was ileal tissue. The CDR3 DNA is TGTGCCAGCAGCTTGAACAGCTATGGCTACACCTTC. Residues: CASSLNSYGYTF. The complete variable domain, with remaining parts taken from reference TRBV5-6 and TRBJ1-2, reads DAGVTQSPTHLIKTRGQQVTLRCSPKSGHDTVSWYQQALGQGPQFIFQYYEEEERQRGNFPDRFSGHQFPNYSSELNVNALLLGDSALYLCASSLNSYGYTFGSGTRLTVV.